These 29 T cell receptor beta chains were sequenced from one sample in a study of T cells in Graves' hyperthyroidism and ophthalmopathy. The TCR beta CDR3 regions underwent amplification using RNA transcripts as the source. First-round RT-PCR with HTBI primers amplified the TCR CDR3 region. TCRdb processed the multiplex PCR reads anew with MiXCR; each CDR3 protein has one entry. The sample lists roughly 360,000 distinct CDR3 sequences, roughly 13% occurring once. The material sequenced was blood. These receptors all come from a man younger than 45 with Graves' hyperthyroidism that later progressed to Graves' ophthalmopathy.

This clonotype was observed at least ten times. The chain employs TRBV12-3 or TRBV12-4 and TRBJ2-3; TRBD2 matches 9 bases. V was clipped by 6 bases and J by 6 bases; unmatched bases: 10. The CDR3 totals 15 residues. CDR3 in DNA: TGTGCCAGCAGAAGCGGCGGGGGGGCAGGGGATACGCAGTATTTT. Its protein product is CASRSGGGAGDTQYF.

This clonotype was counted ten times or more. J is TRBJ1-1 and V is TRBV11-1; no clear D. The CDR3 runs 14 residues. Trimming cost V 5 bases and J 1 base, with 11 bases left between them. Germline values: CDR1 SGHAT, CDR2 FQDESV (reference sequence). The CDR3 here is CASSTRTENTEAFF. Written as DNA, the CDR3 is TGTGCCAGCAGCACCCGGACGGAGAACACTGAAGCTTTCTTT.

This clonotype was recorded at least ten times. CDR3 sequence (DNA): TGTGCCAGCAGTTTACTAGCGGGGCTCTTCGATGAGCAGTTCTTC. Translation gives CASSLLAGLFDEQFF. The chain has TRBV12-3 or TRBV12-4 and TRBJ2-1, with 9 bases lining up with TRBD2. This CDR3 comprises 15 residues. V lost 2 bases, J lost 8 bases, and 7 bases stayed unmatched.

This clonotype was observed many times. The chain carries TRBV20-1 and TRBJ2-3; no definite D call. The CDR3 consists of 10 residues. Germline CDR1 reads DFQATT; CDR2 reads SNEGSKA (reference sequence). The V end was cut by 7 bases, the J end by 4 bases, with 6 bases between. CDR3 coding DNA: TGCAGTGTTCGGTCAGATACGCAGTATTTT. This translates into CSVRSDTQYF.

This clonotype was counted only a few times. This rearrangement joins TRBV15 to TRBJ1-2; a weak D match, TRBD1 (5 bases). V gave up 1 base and J gave up 0 bases, with 12 bases separating them. Germline V gene lookup returns CDR1 LNHNV and CDR2 YYDKDF (reference sequence). This CDR3 is 16 amino acids long. As DNA, the CDR3 is TGTGCCACCAGCAGAGGAGGGACCGCGGCTAACTATGGCTACACCTTC. Translating gives CATSRGGTAANYGYTF.

This clonotype has ten or more counts. The V gene is TRBV27, the J gene TRBJ1-2; 9 bases match TRBD1. Germline V gene data show CDR1 as MNHEY and CDR2 as SMNVEV (reference sequence). J gave up 1 base and V 4 bases, and 1 base lay outside the gene matches. The CDR3 runs 14 residues. In DNA, the CDR3 is TGTGCCAGCAGTTGGACAGGGGATAACTATGGCTACACCTTC. Translating it yields CASSWTGDNYGYTF.

This clonotype was observed a few times. The chain employs TRBV11-2 and TRBJ2-3; D uncertain. CDR3 size: 16 residues. The germline V gene encodes CDR1 SGHAT and CDR2 FQNNGV. Trimming removed 5 bases from V and 2 bases from J, with 17 bases in between. In nucleotides, the CDR3 is TGTGCCAGCAGCCCTCTCTTAGGCGCACCCACAGATACGCAGTATTTT. Amino acid sequence: CASSPLLGAPTDTQYF.

This clonotype came up many times. The rearrangement links TRBV6-1 to TRBJ2-7, with 7 nucleotides matching TRBD1. CDR1 and CDR2 from the germline V gene are MNHNS and SASEGT. The CDR3 has 13 residues. V lost 6 bases, J lost 2 bases, and 4 bases stayed unmatched. The CDR3 DNA is TGTGCCAGCAGGGGGGACAGTACCTACGAGCAGTACTTC. This encodes CASRGDSTYEQYF.

This clonotype was detected ten times or more. The chain links TRBV6-1 to TRBJ1-5; D not certain. The CDR3 is made up of 14 amino acids. Per germline, CDR1 MNHNS and CDR2 SASEGT. V shed 2 bases and J shed 0 bases, with 5 bases lying between them. The CDR3 loop reads CASSERYSNQPQHF. CDR3 sequence (DNA): TGTGCCAGCAGTGAACGGTATAGCAATCAGCCCCAGCATTTT.

Remarks on this clonotype: With a much larger clone just one base away, this may be a read error. The V and J genes are TRBV12-3 or TRBV12-4 and TRBJ2-1, with D perhaps matching TRBD1 (5 bases). CDR3 length: 16 residues. CDR3 region: CAGSFQGLGSYNEQFF. CDR3 bases: TGTGCCGGCAGTTTCCAGGGTCTGGGGTCCTACAATGAGCAGTTCTTC.

About this clonotype itself: A much larger clonotype is one base distant, so this may be a read error. The V gene is TRBV28, the J gene TRBJ1-2, with TRBD1 identical over 8 bases. Germline-derived CDR1 and CDR2 are MDHEN and SYDVKM. The CDR3 is 14 residues long. V shed 5 bases, J shed 7 bases, and the junction held 9 bases outside the gene matches. The CDR3 bases are TGTGCCAGCAGTAGACATCAGGGGGCCGCTGGCTACACCTTC. Translation: CASSRHQGAAGYTF.

The rearrangement joins TRBV28 to TRBJ1-5, with D hard to call. The V end was cut by 4 bases, the J end by 7 bases, with 8 bases between. The germline V gene has CDR1 MDHEN and CDR2 SYDVKM. The CDR3 spans 12 residues. CDR3 residues: CASSSPKQPQHF. The CDR3 bases are TGTGCCAGCAGTTCCCCCAAACAGCCCCAGCATTTT.

At least ten counts were recorded for this clonotype. The chain is built from TRBV28 and TRBJ2-5; 8 bases fit TRBD2. After removal of 3 bases from V and 2 bases from J, the junction contained 14 bases not matched to a gene. CDR3 length: 18 amino acids. Germline V CDR1 and CDR2: MDHEN, SYDVKM. The CDR3 DNA is TGTGCCAGCAGTTTTAGGGTTTTACTAGCGGAGGTTCAAGAGACCCAGTACTTC. Protein: CASSFRVLLAEVQETQYF.

This clonotype was seen repeatedly, ten times or more. CDR3 sequence reads: CASAAQGSGGPNYEQYF. The CDR3 region has the DNA TGTGCTAGTGCCGCCCAGGGTAGCGGGGGACCAAACTACGAGCAGTACTTC. The rearrangement links TRBV12-5 to TRBJ2-7, with TRBD2 identical over 9 bases. Germline V gene sequence: CDR1 LGHNT, CDR2 FRNRAP. The trim removed 7 bases at V and 3 bases at J, leaving 16 bases unmatched. CDR3 length equals 17 residues. Based on the CDR3 plus reference TRBV12-5 and TRBJ2-7, the full variable domain is DARVTQTPRHKVTEMGQEVTMRCQPILGHNTVFWYRQTMMQGLELLAYFRNRAPLDDSGMPKDRFSAEMPDATLATLKIQPSEPRDSAVYFCASAAQGSGGPNYEQYFGPGTRLTVT.

This clonotype was found many times. The V and J genes are TRBV6-1 and TRBJ1-1; D unclear. CDR3 size: 14 residues. Germline values: CDR1 MNHNS, CDR2 SASEGT. With 7 bases removed from V and 2 bases from J, the gap between germline ends came to 14 bases. CDR3 sequence (DNA): TGTGCCAGCACCTCTGGGCACCGAAACACTGAAGCTTTCTTT. It yields the protein CASTSGHRNTEAFF.

This clonotype appeared many times. The gene calls are TRBV11-2 and TRBJ2-4, with D unresolved. The germline gives CDR1 SGHAT, CDR2 FQNNGV. V was pared by 3 bases and J by 1 base, with 7 bases between. The CDR3 is 14 residues long. CDR3 DNA sequence: TGTGCCAGCAGCTTCGTCGTGGCCAAAAACATTCAGTACTTC. Residues: CASSFVVAKNIQYF.

This chain links TRBV12-3 or TRBV12-4 with TRBJ2-7; no clear D gene. The CDR3 extends over 13 amino acids. V gave up 6 bases and J gave up 5 bases, with 14 bases separating them. CDR3 bases: TGTGCCAGCAGAACGCCCATTTCCCACGAGCAGTACTTC. Amino acids: CASRTPISHEQYF.

This clonotype was recorded at least ten times. This chain's CDR3 is CASSGWMGGELFF. DNA for the CDR3: TGTGCCAGCAGCGGGTGGATGGGCGGGGAGCTGTTTTTT. The genes are TRBV6-2 or TRBV6-3 and TRBJ2-2; D is undetermined. The CDR3 spans 13 residues. Per the germline V gene, CDR1 is MNHEY and CDR2 is SVGEGT. V lost 6 bases to trimming and J lost 7 bases, with 12 bases between them.

This clonotype was counted at least ten times. This chain joins TRBV13 and TRBJ1-5, with D maybe TRBD1 (5 bases). V was clipped by 0 bases and J by 7 bases, with 13 bases between them. The germline V gene has CDR1 PRHDT and CDR2 FYEKMQ (reference sequence). This CDR3 is 15 amino acids long. CDR3 DNA: TGTGCCAGCAGCTTAGGCCTCGGGGGGAGCCAGCCCCAGCATTTT. Translated: CASSLGLGGSQPQHF.

This clonotype was seen repeatedly, ten times or more. The DNA of the CDR3 is TGTGCCAGCAGTCCGCAGGGTATTGACTATGGCTACACCTTC. Protein: CASSPQGIDYGYTF. The chain carries TRBV6-1 and TRBJ1-2, with a possible D match to TRBD1 (5 bases). This CDR3 has 14 amino acids. V was cut by 5 bases and J by 3 bases, with 13 bases left in between. Germline-derived CDR1 and CDR2 are MNHNS and SASEGT.

This clonotype was seen ten or more times. The gene calls are TRBV6-1 and TRBJ1-5; possibly TRBD1 for D (6 bases). V lost 1 base to trimming and J lost 0 bases, with 10 bases between them. In germline, CDR1 is MNHNS, CDR2 SASEGT. This CDR3 is built from 16 residues. Written as DNA, the CDR3 is TGTGCCAGCAGTGAAGTCTACAGGGTTAGCAATCAGCCCCAGCATTTT. The encoded protein is CASSEVYRVSNQPQHF.

This clonotype has a count of ten or more. The V gene is TRBV20-1, the J gene TRBJ2-1; D perhaps matches TRBD2 (5 bases). Trimming removed 5 bases from V and 2 bases from J, with 10 bases in between. This CDR3 spans 13 amino acids. Per the germline V gene, CDR1 is DFQATT and CDR2 is SNEGSKA (reference sequence). The CDR3 region is CSAGSWPYNEQFF. As DNA, the CDR3 is TGCAGTGCTGGGAGTTGGCCCTACAATGAGCAGTTCTTC.

This clonotype was counted ten times or more. V usage is TRBV12-5 and J usage is TRBJ1-2, with TRBD1 as a possible D gene (5 bases). CDR3 length equals 14 residues. The V end was cut by 2 bases, the J end by 8 bases, with 15 bases between. Germline CDR1 LGHNT, CDR2 FRNRAP. CDR3 residues: CASGLNQERGGYTF. The CDR3 nucleotides read TGTGCTAGTGGTTTGAACCAGGAGCGGGGCGGCTACACCTTC.

The J gene is TRBJ2-7, the V gene TRBV27; 15 nucleotides match TRBD2. J was trimmed by 5 bases and V by 5 bases; bases with no gene match: 7. The CDR3 sequence is 16 residues long. Germline assignment: CDR1 MNHEY and CDR2 SMNVEV (reference sequence). The CDR3 DNA reads as TGTGCCAGCAGTACGGGACTAGCGGGGGGCCTCCACGAGCAGTACTTC. It specifies CASSTGLAGGLHEQYF.

The chain is built from TRBV20-1 and TRBJ2-3; D remains ambiguous. Trimming left V 0 bases short and J 4 bases short, with 8 bases between. Germline V gives CDR1 DFQATT, CDR2 SNEGSKA (reference sequence). The CDR3 spans 13 residues. The CDR3 DNA follows: TGCAGTGCTAGAGAAAGGCAGGCAGATACGCAGTATTTT. Translating it yields CSARERQADTQYF.

This chain uses TRBV9 with TRBJ2-1; tentative D call: TRBD2 (6 bases). V lost 4 bases and J lost 7, with 15 bases in between. The CDR3 spans 14 residues. CDR1 and CDR2 from the germline V gene are SGDLS and YYNGEE. The CDR3 DNA reads TGTGCCAGCAGCTGGGGAGGAGGGGTTAATGAGCAGTTCTTC. Amino acid sequence: CASSWGGGVNEQFF.

This clonotype has a single count. This chain joins TRBV7-7 and TRBJ2-3; 8 positions match TRBD2. The V gene's germline CDR1 is SSHAT and CDR2 FNYEAQ (reference sequence). This CDR3 contains 15 residues. With 5 bases clipped from V and 2 bases from J, the junction kept 6 bases outside the gene matches. The CDR3 is CASSSSGEHTDTQYF. The CDR3 DNA reads as TGTGCCAGCAGCAGTAGCGGGGAGCACACAGATACGCAGTATTTT.

The chain's CDR3 is CASSQRAGLLNTEAFF. CDR3 nucleotide sequence: TGCGCCAGCAGCCAAAGGGCAGGGTTGCTGAACACTGAAGCTTTCTTT. This chain links TRBV4-1 with TRBJ1-1, with D tentatively TRBD1 (5 bases). The germline V gene encodes CDR1 MGHRA and CDR2 YSYEKL. This CDR3 has 16 residues. V was cut by 2 bases and J by 0 bases, with 13 bases left in between.

This clonotype occurred many times. The chain employs TRBV7-3 and TRBJ1-1; D unclear. Germline CDR1 reads SGHTA; CDR2 reads FQGTGA. This CDR3 has 15 residues. Deletions cut 5 bases from V and 1 base from J, with 14 bases between. CDR3: CASSPHPDGNTEAFF. CDR3 nucleotides: TGTGCCAGCAGCCCCCACCCCGACGGGAACACTGAAGCTTTCTTT.